Below, one T cell receptor (beta chain) is given with its context. The CDR3 loop spans 20 amino acids. V shed 4 bases, J shed 0 bases, and the junction held 15 bases outside the gene matches. Germline V gene data show CDR1 as SGDLS and CDR2 as YYNGEE. Original data processing: Nucleated cell number was recorded as an estimate derived from reference gene primer amplification. The table came from immunoSEQ multiplex PCR; TCRdb's copy has only in-frame clones and leaves some out. V, J and clone size reflect that table, while D and trimming were determined from the DNA. This table holds roughly 190,000 clones, 70% to 90% found once. The sample is drawn from a study of blood T cell repertoires in COVID-19. Study details: Acute and convalescent COVID-19 specimens originated in the United States, Italy and Spain. The analysed material was cDNA or gDNA that came from T cells, B-cell-depleted T cells, or PBMCs.

This TCR came from a woman between 65 and 79 years old with active or convalescent COVID-19. This chain uses TRBV9 with TRBJ2-3, with 12 bases that match TRBD2. What was sequenced was peripheral blood. CDR3 DNA sequence: TGTGCCAGCAGCCCCCAGACTAGCGGGGGACCCTCTACTAGCACAGATACGCAGTATTTT. It is translated as CASSPQTSGGPSTSTDTQYF. Variable domain in full (rest from reference TRBV9 and TRBJ2-3): DSGVTQTPKHLITATGQRVTLRCSPRSGDLSVYWYQQSLDQGLQFLIQYYNGEERAKGNILERFSAQQFPDLHSELNLSSLELGDSALYFCASSPQTSGGPSTSTDTQYFGPGTRLTVL.